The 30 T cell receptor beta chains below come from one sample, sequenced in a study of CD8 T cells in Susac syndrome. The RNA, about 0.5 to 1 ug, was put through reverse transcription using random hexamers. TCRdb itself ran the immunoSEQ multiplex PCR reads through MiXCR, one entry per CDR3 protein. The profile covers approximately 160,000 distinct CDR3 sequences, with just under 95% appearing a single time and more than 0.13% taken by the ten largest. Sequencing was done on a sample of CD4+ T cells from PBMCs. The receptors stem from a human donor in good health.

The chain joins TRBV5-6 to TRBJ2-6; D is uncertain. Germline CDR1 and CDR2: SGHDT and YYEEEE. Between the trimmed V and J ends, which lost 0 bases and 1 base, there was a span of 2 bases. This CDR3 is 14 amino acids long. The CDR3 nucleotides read TGTGCCAGCAGCTTGGTATCTGGGGCCAACGTCCTGACTTTC. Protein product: CASSLVSGANVLTF.

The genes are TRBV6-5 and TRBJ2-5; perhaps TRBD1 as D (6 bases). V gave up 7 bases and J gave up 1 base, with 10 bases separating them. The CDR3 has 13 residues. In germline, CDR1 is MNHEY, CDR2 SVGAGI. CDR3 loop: CASKGRGQETQYF. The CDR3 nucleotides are TGTGCCAGCAAGGGCAGGGGCCAAGAGACCCAGTACTTC.

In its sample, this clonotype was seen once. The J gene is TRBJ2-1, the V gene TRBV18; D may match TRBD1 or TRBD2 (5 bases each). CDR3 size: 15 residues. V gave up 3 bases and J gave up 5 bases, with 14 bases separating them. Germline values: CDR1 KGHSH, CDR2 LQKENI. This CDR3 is CASSPLAGTNNEQFF. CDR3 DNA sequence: TGTGCCAGCTCACCTCTAGCAGGGACCAACAATGAGCAGTTCTTC.

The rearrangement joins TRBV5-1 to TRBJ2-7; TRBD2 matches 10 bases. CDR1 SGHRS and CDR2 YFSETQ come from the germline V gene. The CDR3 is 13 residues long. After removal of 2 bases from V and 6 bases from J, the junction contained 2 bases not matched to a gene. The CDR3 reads CASSLAGGPEQYF. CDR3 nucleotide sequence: TGCGCCAGCAGCTTAGCGGGGGGGCCCGAGCAGTACTTC.

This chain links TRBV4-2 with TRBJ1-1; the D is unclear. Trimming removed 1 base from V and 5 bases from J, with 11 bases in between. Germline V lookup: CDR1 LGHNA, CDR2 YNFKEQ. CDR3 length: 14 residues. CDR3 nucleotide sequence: TGTGCCAGCAGCCAAGTGTCTGGAGAGACTGAAGCTTTCTTT. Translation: CASSQVSGETEAFF.

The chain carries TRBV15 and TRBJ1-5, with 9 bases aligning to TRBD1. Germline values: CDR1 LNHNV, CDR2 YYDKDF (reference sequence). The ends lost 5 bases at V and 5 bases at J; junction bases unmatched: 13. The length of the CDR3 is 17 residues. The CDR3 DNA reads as TGTGCCACCAGCGCGGGGGGGACAGGGAACATTCATCAGCCCCAGCATTTT. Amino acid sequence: CATSAGGTGNIHQPQHF.

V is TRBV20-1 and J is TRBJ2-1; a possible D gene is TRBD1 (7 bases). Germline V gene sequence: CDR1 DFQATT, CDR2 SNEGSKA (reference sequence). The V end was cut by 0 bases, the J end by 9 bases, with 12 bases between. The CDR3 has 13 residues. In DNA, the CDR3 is TGCAGTGCTAGAGAACCAGGGGGGTTTGAGCAGTTCTTC. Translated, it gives CSAREPGGFEQFF.

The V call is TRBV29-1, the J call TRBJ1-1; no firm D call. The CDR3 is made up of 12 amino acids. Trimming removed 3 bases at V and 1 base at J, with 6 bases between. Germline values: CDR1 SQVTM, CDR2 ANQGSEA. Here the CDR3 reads CSVDRQNTEAFF. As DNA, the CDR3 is TGCAGCGTTGACCGGCAGAACACTGAAGCTTTCTTT.

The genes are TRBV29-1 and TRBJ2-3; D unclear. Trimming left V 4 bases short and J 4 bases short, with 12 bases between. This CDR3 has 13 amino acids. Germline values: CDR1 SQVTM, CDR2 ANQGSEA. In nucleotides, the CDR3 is TGCAGCGTTGGCCCCCCGGAGTCAGATACGCAGTATTTT. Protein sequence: CSVGPPESDTQYF.

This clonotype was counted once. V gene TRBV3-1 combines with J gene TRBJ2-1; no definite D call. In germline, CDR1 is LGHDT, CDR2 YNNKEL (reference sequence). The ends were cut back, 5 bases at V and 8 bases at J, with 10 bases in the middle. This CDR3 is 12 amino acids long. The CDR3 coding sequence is TGTGCCAGCAGCTGGCCTGGGGATGAGCAGTTCTTC. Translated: CASSWPGDEQFF.

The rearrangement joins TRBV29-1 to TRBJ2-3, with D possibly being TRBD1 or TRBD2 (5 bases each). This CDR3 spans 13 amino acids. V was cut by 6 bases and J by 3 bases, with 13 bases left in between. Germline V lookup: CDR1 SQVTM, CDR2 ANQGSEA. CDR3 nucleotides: TGCAGCGTCCGGGGCAGGGTGACAGATACGCAGTATTTT. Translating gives CSVRGRVTDTQYF.

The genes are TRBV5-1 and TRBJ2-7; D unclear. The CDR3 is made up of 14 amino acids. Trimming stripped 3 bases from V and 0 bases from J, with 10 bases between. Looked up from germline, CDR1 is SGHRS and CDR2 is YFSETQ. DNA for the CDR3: TGCGCCAGCAGCTCCGTGGCAGGCTCCTACGAGCAGTACTTC. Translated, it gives CASSSVAGSYEQYF.

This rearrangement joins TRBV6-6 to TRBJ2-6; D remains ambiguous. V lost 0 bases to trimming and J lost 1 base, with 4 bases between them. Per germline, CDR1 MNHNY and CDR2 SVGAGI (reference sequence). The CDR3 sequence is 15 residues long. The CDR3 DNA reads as TGTGCCAGCAGTTACTCAGGGTCTGGGGCCAACGTCCTGACTTTC. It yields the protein CASSYSGSGANVLTF.

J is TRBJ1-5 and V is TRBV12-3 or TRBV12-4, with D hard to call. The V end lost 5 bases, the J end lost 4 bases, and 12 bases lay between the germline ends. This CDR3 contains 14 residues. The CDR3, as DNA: TGTGCCAGCAGTCCGCAGAGCGCAAATCAGCCCCAGCATTTT. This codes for CASSPQSANQPQHF.

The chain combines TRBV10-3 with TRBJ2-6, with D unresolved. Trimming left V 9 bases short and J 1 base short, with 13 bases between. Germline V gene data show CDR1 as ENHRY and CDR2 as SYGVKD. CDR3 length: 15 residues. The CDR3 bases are TGTGCCATTGCCAGTTACGGGTCTGGGGCCAACGTCCTGACTTTC. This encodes CAIASYGSGANVLTF.

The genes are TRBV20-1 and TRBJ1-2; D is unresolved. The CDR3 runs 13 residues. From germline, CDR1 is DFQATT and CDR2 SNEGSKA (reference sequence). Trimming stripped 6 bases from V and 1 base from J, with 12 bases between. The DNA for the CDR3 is TGCAGTGCGAGAACAGATTTTAACTATGGCTACACCTTC. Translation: CSARTDFNYGYTF.

The CDR3 region is CAISGFSGSSYEQYF. CDR3 coding DNA: TGTGCCATCAGTGGATTTAGCGGGAGCTCCTACGAGCAGTACTTC. The rearrangement joins TRBV10-3 to TRBJ2-7, with TRBD2 matching 9 bases. The J segment lost 0 bases and the V segment lost 4 bases, leaving 4 bases of the junction unmatched. The CDR3 extends over 15 amino acids. CDR1 and CDR2 (germline): ENHRY, SYGVKD.

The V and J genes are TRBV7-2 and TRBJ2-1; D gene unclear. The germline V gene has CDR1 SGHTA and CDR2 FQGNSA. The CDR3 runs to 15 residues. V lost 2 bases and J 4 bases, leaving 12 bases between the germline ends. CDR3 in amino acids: CASSLTWGPYNEQFF. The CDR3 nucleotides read TGTGCCAGCAGCTTAACCTGGGGTCCTTACAATGAGCAGTTCTTC.

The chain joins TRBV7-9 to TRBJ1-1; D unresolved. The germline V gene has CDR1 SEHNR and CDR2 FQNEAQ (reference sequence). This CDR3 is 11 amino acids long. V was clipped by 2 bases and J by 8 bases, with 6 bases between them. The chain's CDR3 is CASSLNGEAFF. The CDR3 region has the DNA TGTGCCAGCAGCTTAAACGGGGAAGCTTTCTTT.

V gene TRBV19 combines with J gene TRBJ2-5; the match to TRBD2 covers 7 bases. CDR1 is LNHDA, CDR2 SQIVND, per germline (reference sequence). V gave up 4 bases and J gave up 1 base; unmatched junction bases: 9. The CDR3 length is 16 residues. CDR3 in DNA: TGTGCCAGTAGTAGTAGCTGGGGGGGGGTCCAAGAGACCCAGTACTTC. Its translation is CASSSSWGGVQETQYF.

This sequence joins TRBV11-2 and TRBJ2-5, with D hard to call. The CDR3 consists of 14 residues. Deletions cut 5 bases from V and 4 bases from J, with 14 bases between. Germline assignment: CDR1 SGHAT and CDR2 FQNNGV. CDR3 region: CASSRRRKGETQYF. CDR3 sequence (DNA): TGTGCCAGCAGCAGGAGACGGAAGGGAGAGACCCAGTACTTC.

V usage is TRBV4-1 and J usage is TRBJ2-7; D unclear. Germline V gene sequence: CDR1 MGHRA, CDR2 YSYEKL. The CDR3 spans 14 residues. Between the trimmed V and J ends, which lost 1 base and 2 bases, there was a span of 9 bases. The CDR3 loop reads CASSQADGPYEQYF. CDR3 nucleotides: TGCGCCAGCAGCCAAGCGGACGGGCCCTACGAGCAGTACTTC.

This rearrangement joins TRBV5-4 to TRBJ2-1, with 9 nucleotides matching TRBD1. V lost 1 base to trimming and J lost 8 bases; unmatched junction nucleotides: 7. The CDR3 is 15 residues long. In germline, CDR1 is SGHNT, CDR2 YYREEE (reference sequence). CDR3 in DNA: TGTGCCAGCAGCTTGAGGGACAGGGAAAAAGATGAGCAGTTCTTC. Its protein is CASSLRDREKDEQFF.

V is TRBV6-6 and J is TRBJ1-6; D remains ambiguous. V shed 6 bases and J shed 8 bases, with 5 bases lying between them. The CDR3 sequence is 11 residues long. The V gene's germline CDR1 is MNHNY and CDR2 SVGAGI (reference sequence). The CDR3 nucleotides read TGTGCCAGCAGGTCGGATTCACCCCTCCACTTT. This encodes CASRSDSPLHF.

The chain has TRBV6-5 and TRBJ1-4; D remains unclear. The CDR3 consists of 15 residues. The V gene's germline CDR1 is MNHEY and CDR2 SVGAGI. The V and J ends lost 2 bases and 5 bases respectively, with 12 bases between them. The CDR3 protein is CASSYGPLPNEKLFF. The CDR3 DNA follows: TGTGCCAGCAGTTACGGCCCCCTCCCAAATGAAAAACTGTTTTTT.

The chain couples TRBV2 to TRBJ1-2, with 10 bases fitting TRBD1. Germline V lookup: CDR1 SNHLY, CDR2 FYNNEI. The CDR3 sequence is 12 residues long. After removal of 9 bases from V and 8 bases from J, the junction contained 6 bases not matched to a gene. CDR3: CARETGGRGYTF. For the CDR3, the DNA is TGTGCCAGAGAGACAGGGGGCCGGGGCTACACCTTC.

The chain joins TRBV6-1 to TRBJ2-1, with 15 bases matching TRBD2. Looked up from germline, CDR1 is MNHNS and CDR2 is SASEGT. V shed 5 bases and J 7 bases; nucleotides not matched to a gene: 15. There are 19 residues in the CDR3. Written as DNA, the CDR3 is TGTGCCAGCAGTCCCCCAGGGGGACTAGCGGGGGGTCACGTGAATGAGCAGTTCTTC. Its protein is CASSPPGGLAGGHVNEQFF.

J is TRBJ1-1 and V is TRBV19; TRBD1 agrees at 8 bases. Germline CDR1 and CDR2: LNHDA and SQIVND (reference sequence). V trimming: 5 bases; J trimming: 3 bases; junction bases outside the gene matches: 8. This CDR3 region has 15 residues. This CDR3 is CASSALQGGYTEAFF. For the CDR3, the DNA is TGTGCCAGTAGTGCCCTACAGGGGGGGTACACTGAAGCTTTCTTT. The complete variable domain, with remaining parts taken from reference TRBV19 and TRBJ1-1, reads DGGITQSPKYLFRKEGQNVTLSCEQNLNHDAMYWYRQDPGQGLRLIYYSQIVNDFQKGDIAEGYSVSREKKESFPLTVTSAQKNPTAFYLCASSALQGGYTEAFFGQGTRLTVV.

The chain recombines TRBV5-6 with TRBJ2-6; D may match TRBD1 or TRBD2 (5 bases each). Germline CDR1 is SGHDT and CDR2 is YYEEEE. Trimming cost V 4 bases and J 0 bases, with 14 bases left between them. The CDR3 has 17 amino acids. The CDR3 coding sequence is TGTGCCAGCAGCCCAGGGAGCCTAAACTCTGGGGCCAACGTCCTGACTTTC. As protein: CASSPGSLNSGANVLTF.

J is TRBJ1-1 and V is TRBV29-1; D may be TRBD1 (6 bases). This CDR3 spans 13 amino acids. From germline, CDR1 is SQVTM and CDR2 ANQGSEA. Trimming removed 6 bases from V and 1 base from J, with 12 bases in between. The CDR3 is CSVLKTGNTEAFF. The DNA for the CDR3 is TGCAGCGTCCTGAAGACAGGGAACACTGAAGCTTTCTTT.